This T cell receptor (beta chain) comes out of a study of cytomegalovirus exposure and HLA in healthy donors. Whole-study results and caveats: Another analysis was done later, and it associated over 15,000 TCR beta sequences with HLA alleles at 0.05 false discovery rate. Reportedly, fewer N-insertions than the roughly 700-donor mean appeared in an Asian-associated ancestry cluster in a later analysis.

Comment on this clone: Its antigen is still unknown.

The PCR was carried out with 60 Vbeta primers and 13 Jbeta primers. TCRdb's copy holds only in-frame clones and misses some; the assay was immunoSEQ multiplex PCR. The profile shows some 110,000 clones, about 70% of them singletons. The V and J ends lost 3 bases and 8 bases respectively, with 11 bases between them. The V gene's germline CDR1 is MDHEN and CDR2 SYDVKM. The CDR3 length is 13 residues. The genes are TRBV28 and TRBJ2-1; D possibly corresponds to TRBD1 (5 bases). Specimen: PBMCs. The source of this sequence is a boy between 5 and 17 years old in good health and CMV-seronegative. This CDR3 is CASSLIGVDEQFF. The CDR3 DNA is TGTGCCAGCAGTTTGATAGGGGTGGATGAGCAGTTCTTC.